What follows are 23 T cell receptor beta chains derived from one specimen sequenced in a study of OX40 agonist ivuxolimab in advanced cancers. The data were produced by immunoSEQ multiplex PCR, yet TCRdb's version contains in-frame clones alone and is incomplete. This table has about 93,000 clones, 90% to 95% appearing once. The specimen was CD4+ or CD8+ T cells sorted from blood, collected in a trial of the OX40 agonist ivuxolimab. All receptors derive from an adult with an advanced solid tumor such as melanoma, head and neck, liver or kidney cancer.

V usage is TRBV19 and J usage is TRBJ1-2; 7 bases line up with TRBD1. Germline lookup yields CDR1 LNHDA and CDR2 SQIVND (reference sequence). CDR3 length equals 17 residues. V dropped 1 base and J dropped 0; count of bases not matched to a gene: 8. This chain's CDR3 is CASSIGSGGPPNYGYTF. DNA of the CDR3: TGTGCCAGTAGTATAGGGTCAGGGGGACCTCCTAACTATGGCTACACCTTC. Supplemented by reference TRBV19 and TRBJ1-2, the full variable domain reads DGGITQSPKYLFRKEGQNVTLSCEQNLNHDAMYWYRQDPGQGLRLIYYSQIVNDFQKGDIAEGYSVSREKKESFPLTVTSAQKNPTAFYLCASSIGSGGPPNYGYTFGSGTRLTVV.

The V call is TRBV18, the J call TRBJ2-2, with D perhaps given as TRBD1 or TRBD2 (5 bases each). Germline CDR1 is KGHSH and CDR2 is LQKENI. CDR3 length: 14 residues. V was shortened by 2 bases and J by 3 bases, with 7 bases between the two germline ends. This chain's CDR3 is CASSPGTDTGELFF. As DNA, the CDR3 is TGTGCCAGCTCACCAGGGACGGACACCGGGGAGCTGTTTTTT.

The chain combines TRBV2 with TRBJ2-7, with D uncertain. This CDR3 comprises 10 residues. Germline lookup yields CDR1 SNHLY and CDR2 FYNNEI. V was pared by 6 bases and J by 2 bases, with 2 bases between. CDR3 sequence: CASRAYEQYF. The CDR3 nucleotides read TGTGCCAGCAGGGCCTACGAGCAGTACTTC. The variable domain in full, completed from reference TRBV2 and TRBJ2-7, reads EPEVTQTPSHQVTQMGQEVILRCVPISNHLYFYWYRQILGQKVEFLVSFYNNEISEKSEIFDDQFSVERPDGSNFTLKIRSTKLEDSAMYFCASRAYEQYFGPGTRLTVT.

This chain links TRBV7-8 with TRBJ1-5; D perhaps matches TRBD1 (5 bases). Germline lookup yields CDR1 SGHVS and CDR2 FQNEAQ. V was clipped by 1 base and J by 1 base, with 23 bases between them. The CDR3 spans 20 residues. The CDR3 protein is CASSLGEILRGGRSNQPQHF. CDR3 DNA sequence: TGTGCCAGCAGCTTAGGAGAAATTCTACGCGGGGGACGAAGCAATCAGCCCCAGCATTTT.

The chain joins TRBV11-2 to TRBJ2-1, with TRBD2 matching over 15 bases. Germline CDR1 SGHAT, CDR2 FQNNGV. J gave up 10 bases and V 8 bases, and 6 bases lay outside the gene matches. This CDR3 has 14 amino acids. The CDR3 loop reads CASEGLAGGGEQFF. The CDR3 DNA reads as TGTGCCAGCGAGGGACTAGCGGGAGGAGGAGAGCAGTTCTTC.

This clone was detected a few times. The rearrangement links TRBV6-6 to TRBJ2-1, with 9 nucleotides matching TRBD1. Germline lookup yields CDR1 MNHNY and CDR2 SVGAGI (reference sequence). V shed 6 bases, J shed 5 bases, and the junction held 2 bases outside the gene matches. The CDR3 extends over 13 amino acids. CDR3 loop: CASRGQGNNEQFF. Here the CDR3 DNA reads TGTGCCAGCAGAGGACAGGGGAACAATGAGCAGTTCTTC.

The CDR3 DNA is TGTGCCAGCAGCTTAGGTAGCGGGAAAGATATCTACGAGCAGTACTTC. This translates into CASSLGSGKDIYEQYF. The chain combines TRBV7-9 with TRBJ2-7, with TRBD2 matching over 8 bases. The CDR3 contains 16 residues. Trimming cost V 1 base and J 3 bases; bases outside gene matches: 8. Germline-derived CDR1 and CDR2 are SEHNR and FQNEAQ (reference sequence).

The chain carries TRBV7-3 and TRBJ1-5, with 10 nucleotides matching TRBD1. Germline CDR1 and CDR2: SGHTA and FQGTGA. The CDR3 is 18 residues long. The ends lost 5 bases at V and 0 bases at J; junction bases unmatched: 10. CDR3 in DNA: TGTGCCAGCAGCGCACCCGGGACAGGGGACAATAGCAATCAGCCCCAGCATTTT. This codes for CASSAPGTGDNSNQPQHF.

The chain has TRBV5-1 and TRBJ2-2; D is ambiguous. V was pared by 0 bases and J by 2 bases, with 5 bases between. CDR1 and CDR2 (germline): SGHRS, YFSETQ. The CDR3 sequence is 14 residues long. The chain's CDR3 is CASSLGINTGELFF. The CDR3 DNA reads as TGCGCCAGCAGCTTGGGCATAAACACCGGGGAGCTGTTTTTT.

This clone appeared a single time. V and J are TRBV28 and TRBJ1-4, with 8 nucleotides matching TRBD1. The V gene end was trimmed by 5 bases and the J gene end by 3 bases; junction bases not matched to a gene: 2. This CDR3 comprises 14 residues. CDR1 is MDHEN, CDR2 SYDVKM, per germline. CDR3 DNA: TGTGCCAGCAGTCTGACAGGGGCTAATGAAAAACTGTTTTTT. Amino acid sequence: CASSLTGANEKLFF.

The rearrangement links TRBV6-5 to TRBJ1-2; D is undetermined. The CDR3 runs 14 residues. The V end was cut by 0 bases, the J end by 10 bases, with 15 bases between. The germline CDR1 and CDR2 sequences are MNHEY and SVGAGI. The CDR3: CASSYSNKIPAYTF. The CDR3 DNA is TGTGCCAGCAGTTACTCGAATAAGATACCGGCCTACACCTTC.

The V and J genes are TRBV4-2 and TRBJ1-5, with D unclear. Trimming left V 1 base short and J 4 bases short, with 11 bases between. This CDR3 has 15 residues. Germline V gene lookup returns CDR1 LGHNA and CDR2 YNFKEQ. CDR3 protein: CASSQGSTDNQPQHF. The CDR3 region has the DNA TGTGCCAGCAGCCAAGGGTCTACAGATAATCAGCCCCAGCATTTT.

The gene calls are TRBV28 and TRBJ2-5, with 8 nucleotides matching TRBD1. The CDR3 is made up of 15 amino acids. J was trimmed by 4 bases and V by 8 bases; bases with no gene match: 12. Germline-derived CDR1 and CDR2 are MDHEN and SYDVKM. CDR3 sequence (DNA): TGTGCCAGCGCGCCCGGACAGGGTCCCTTAGAGACCCAGTACTTC. Translation gives CASAPGQGPLETQYF.

V gene TRBV10-3 combines with J gene TRBJ1-2; 10 positions agree with TRBD1. This CDR3 region has 16 residues. The J segment lost 2 bases and the V segment lost 5 bases, leaving 8 bases of the junction unmatched. Germline V CDR1 and CDR2: ENHRY, SYGVKD. CDR3 in amino acids: CAISTTGTGANYGYTF. The CDR3 region has the DNA TGTGCCATCAGTACCACCGGGACAGGGGCGAACTATGGCTACACCTTC.

The chain joins TRBV6-1 to TRBJ1-2; D is undetermined. Germline V lookup: CDR1 MNHNS, CDR2 SASEGT. V was pared by 0 bases and J by 5 bases, with 7 bases between. There are 13 residues in the CDR3. CDR3 nucleotides: TGTGCCAGCAGTGAAGCCCAGCGATATGGCTACACCTTC. It specifies CASSEAQRYGYTF.

The chain uses TRBV5-6 and TRBJ1-5, with 11 bases lining up with TRBD1. The length of the CDR3 is 15 residues. Germline V gene data show CDR1 as SGHDT and CDR2 as YYEEEE. Unmatched junction bases numbered 4, after V lost 4 bases and J lost 4 bases. The CDR3 here is CASSRDRGVNQPQHF. The DNA for the CDR3 is TGTGCCAGCAGCCGGGACAGGGGGGTAAATCAGCCCCAGCATTTT.

The V call is TRBV19, the J call TRBJ2-7, with 10 nucleotides matching TRBD1. The CDR3 spans 15 residues. Germline lookup yields CDR1 LNHDA and CDR2 SQIVND (reference sequence). Trimming took 4 bases from V and 3 from J; bases not matched to a gene: 6. The CDR3 DNA follows: TGTGCCAGTAGTACCCCCGGACAGGGGGACTACGAGCAGTACTTC. Protein: CASSTPGQGDYEQYF.

The gene calls are TRBV19 and TRBJ2-7, with TRBD2 matching over 11 bases. The V gene end was trimmed by 3 bases and the J gene end by 1 base; junction bases not matched to a gene: 5. The CDR3 consists of 16 residues. Per the germline V gene, CDR1 is LNHDA and CDR2 is SQIVND (reference sequence). The CDR3 DNA reads as TGTGCCAGTAGTATTAGTTGGACTAGCGGGTCCTACGAGCAGTACTTC. This codes for CASSISWTSGSYEQYF.

The chain links TRBV10-3 to TRBJ2-1, with D possibly being TRBD1 (5 bases). Germline CDR1 is ENHRY and CDR2 is SYGVKD. The CDR3 spans 15 residues. The ends were cut back, 5 bases at V and 6 bases at J, with 17 bases in the middle. For the CDR3, the DNA is TGTGCCATCAGTCGGGTGGCCCAGGGCGGCAATGAGCAGTTCTTC. Amino acid sequence: CAISRVAQGGNEQFF.

This clone was detected a few times. The chain employs TRBV18 and TRBJ2-1; possibly TRBD1 for D (5 bases). Trimming took 3 bases from V and 3 from J, leaving 12 bases between them. The CDR3 has 15 amino acids. Germline CDR1 and CDR2: KGHSH and LQKENI. CDR3: CASSPSQGFYNEQFF. The CDR3, as DNA: TGTGCCAGCTCACCTAGCCAGGGTTTCTACAATGAGCAGTTCTTC.

The chain employs TRBV2 and TRBJ2-2, with D hard to call. The ends were cut back, 6 bases at V and 9 bases at J, with 8 bases in the middle. The CDR3 length is 11 residues. The germline V gene has CDR1 SNHLY and CDR2 FYNNEI. CDR3 region: CASRGFRELFF. The CDR3 coding sequence is TGTGCCAGCAGGGGTTTCCGGGAGCTGTTTTTT.

The J gene is TRBJ1-2, the V gene TRBV28; 12 positions agree with TRBD1. Trimming took 4 bases from V and 5 from J; bases not matched to a gene: 17. The CDR3 contains 19 residues. From germline, CDR1 is MDHEN and CDR2 SYDVKM. The CDR3 spells CASSSKTGTGGGSEYGYTF. CDR3 DNA: TGTGCCAGCAGTTCCAAAACCGGGACAGGGGGCGGAAGCGAATATGGCTACACCTTC.

This clone was detected once. V gene TRBV28 combines with J gene TRBJ1-1; 7 bases are shared with TRBD1. The CDR3 is 12 residues long. Trimming cost V 5 bases and J 9 bases; bases outside gene matches: 6. Germline V gives CDR1 MDHEN, CDR2 SYDVKM. This CDR3 is CASSLQTGQAFF. CDR3 nucleotides: TGTGCCAGCAGTCTCCAGACAGGGCAAGCTTTCTTT.